This T cell receptor (delta chain) was identified during a study of Vδ1+ human thymocytes. Study-level findings and limits: Thymic delta-chain repertoires held 15% to 20% Vdelta2 sequences and few Vdelta3, despite high sort purity. Thymic TRG and TRD repertoires appeared highly polyclonal.

Extracted RNA was reverse transcribed into cDNA. The CDR3 regions were amplified by multiplex PCR from V-gene primers to a constant-region primer. TCRdb re-called the multiplex PCR reads through CATT. The sample consists of around 76,000 delta-chain clones, approximately 30% of them appearing once. This CDR3 contains 17 residues. The germline CDR1 and CDR2 sequences are TSWWSYY and QGS. The V end was cut by 2 bases, the J end by 9 bases, with 25 bases between. This clone was observed a handful of times. No antigen is known for it. The TCR comes from a boy in the first two years of life who had congenital heart surgery. Sequencing was performed on Vdelta1+ gamma-delta thymocytes from the thymus. Subset described: FACS-sorted CD3+ TCRalphabeta- TCRVdelta1+ TCRVdelta2- thymocytes. The chain recombines TRDV1 with TRDJ1; D is unresolved. This chain's CDR3 is CALGEMQLRSLQKQLIF. CDR3 nucleotide sequence: TGTGCTCTTGGGGAAATGCAACTTCGGTCTCTCCAAAAACAACTCATCTTT.